These 9 T cell receptor beta chains were sequenced from one sample in a study of cytomegalovirus exposure and HLA in healthy donors. Method: immunoSEQ multiplex PCR; TCRdb's copy keeps in-frame clones and lacks some. Of about 58,000 clones detected, under 95% appear once; the ten largest clones hold roughly 1%. Sequenced input: PBMCs. The source of these receptors is a man aged 18 to 35 in good health and CMV-seronegative.

The chain is built from TRBV4-2 and TRBJ2-1, with 9 bases fitting TRBD2. The V gene end was trimmed by 1 base and the J gene end by 7 bases; junction bases not matched to a gene: 5. CDR1 is LGHNA, CDR2 YNFKEQ, per germline. The CDR3 is 15 amino acids. In nucleotides, the CDR3 is TGTGCCAGCAGCCAAGGTTTTCTAGCGGGAAATGAGCAGTTCTTC. Its translation is CASSQGFLAGNEQFF.

The CDR3 DNA follows: TGTGCCAGCTCACTGGGACAGGGAAACGAGCAGTACTTC. Its protein is CASSLGQGNEQYF. The chain carries TRBV18 and TRBJ2-7; 9 positions match TRBD1. With 4 bases clipped from V and 5 bases from J, the junction kept 3 bases outside the gene matches. There are 13 residues in the CDR3. Germline assignment: CDR1 KGHSH and CDR2 LQKENI.

CDR3 coding DNA: TGTGCCAGCAGCTTGTACAGCTACGAGCAGTACTTC. Its protein product is CASSLYSYEQYF. The rearrangement joins TRBV5-6 to TRBJ2-7; D call uncertain. Germline CDR1 reads SGHDT; CDR2 reads YYEEEE. The CDR3 runs to 12 residues. Trimming took 1 base from V and 3 from J, leaving 5 bases between them.

The CDR3 is CASSSRNRGKAYEQYF. The DNA of the CDR3 is TGTGCCAGCAGTTCGAGGAACAGGGGCAAAGCCTACGAGCAGTACTTC. The chain uses TRBV28 and TRBJ2-7; TRBD1 aligns across 7 bases. Germline CDR1 reads MDHEN; CDR2 reads SYDVKM. This CDR3 comprises 16 residues. V lost 4 bases to trimming and J lost 2 bases; unmatched junction nucleotides: 11.

V and J are TRBV19 and TRBJ2-5; D possibly corresponds to TRBD2 (7 bases). The V end was cut by 11 bases, the J end by 4 bases, with 14 bases between. The germline V gene has CDR1 LNHDA and CDR2 SQIVND (reference sequence). The CDR3 runs 12 residues. The CDR3 sequence: CAVGGPGETQYF. The DNA of the CDR3 is TGTGCCGTCGGGGGGCCGGGAGAGACCCAGTACTTC.

CDR3 loop: CASSPTGVAYEQYF. The CDR3 DNA reads TGTGCCAGCTCACCGACGGGAGTAGCCTACGAGCAGTACTTC. The chain recombines TRBV18 with TRBJ2-7, with a possible D match to TRBD2 (6 bases). Trimming left V 3 bases short and J 2 bases short, with 11 bases between. The CDR3 is 14 residues long. From germline, CDR1 is KGHSH and CDR2 LQKENI.

J is TRBJ2-2 and V is TRBV29-1; 8 bases line up with TRBD2. V was pared by 6 bases and J by 1 base, with 4 bases of the junction left unmatched. CDR3 length: 14 amino acids. In germline, CDR1 is SQVTM, CDR2 ANQGSEA. The CDR3 region has the DNA TGCAGCGTGACGGGACTAGTGAACACCGGGGAGCTGTTTTTT. Its translation is CSVTGLVNTGELFF.

About this clone: The junction departs from the called germline gene at one end, perhaps through a read error. The chain has TRBV28 and TRBJ2-7; a weak D match, TRBD1 (7 bases). In germline, CDR1 is MDHEN, CDR2 SYDVKM. The CDR3 is made up of 14 amino acids. Here the CDR3 reads CAHLLGQRAYQQYF. The DNA for the CDR3 is TGTGCCCACCTCCTGGGACAGCGGGCCTACCAGCAGTACTTC.

This chain joins TRBV29-1 and TRBJ1-3; D remains ambiguous. CDR3 size: 13 residues. Trimming left V 6 bases short and J 1 base short, with 10 bases between. Germline V gives CDR1 SQVTM, CDR2 ANQGSEA. The CDR3 loop is CSVVDKSGNTIYF. CDR3 DNA sequence: TGCAGCGTCGTTGACAAGTCTGGAAACACCATATATTTT.